A selection of T cell receptor beta chains follows, all from one sample in a study of T cell changes during pregnancy in multiple sclerosis. Clones were read by immunoSEQ multiplex PCR, and TCRdb kept only the in-frame ones, dropping some. This sample yields about 28,000 clones, of which roughly 94% are seen a single time; under 5% belongs to the top ten. Source: peripheral blood, taken in the first trimester of pregnancy. The receptors derive from a female donor in good health, enrolled as a control in a pregnancy study. CDR3s include the opening cysteine and the closing phenylalanine or tryptophan. The order of the fields is clone size, D gene, J gene, V gene, CDR3 DNA, CDR3 protein. A D gene is named only where the DNA matches it firmly. Where a row states a size, it is once, few, many or the class of an expanded clone; other rows omit it.

size: .; D: .; J: TRBJ2-7; V: TRBV6-1; DNA: TGTGCCAGCAGTGACCGGGACGAGCAGTACTTC; CDR3: CASSDRDEQYF
size: .; D: TRBD1; J: TRBJ1-5; V: TRBV7-8; DNA: TGTGCCAGCAGCCCCGGGACAGGGGCCCTACCGGCTCAGCCCCAGCATTTT; CDR3: CASSPGTGALPAQPQHF
size: .; D: .; J: TRBJ2-7; V: TRBV13; DNA: TGTGCCAGCAGCTTAGAGGAGTACGAGCAGTACTTC; CDR3: CASSLEEYEQYF
size: .; D: .; J: TRBJ1-2; V: TRBV30; DNA: TGTGCCTGGAGTGACAGGGATGGCTACACCTTC; CDR3: CAWSDRDGYTF
size: few; D: .; J: TRBJ1-1; V: TRBV20-1; DNA: TGCAGTGCTAGAGAGGGGGGGAAGGCTTTCTTT; CDR3: CSAREGGKAFF
size: .; D: TRBD1; J: TRBJ1-4; V: TRBV15; DNA: TGTGCCACCAGCAGCCGACAGGGGAGGAGAGAAAAACTGTTTTTT; CDR3: CATSSRQGRREKLFF
size: .; D: TRBD2; J: TRBJ2-7; V: TRBV7-2; DNA: TGTGCCAGCAGCTTATCCGGGACTAGCGGGGGGGCCCAGGTTTACGAGCAGTACTTC; CDR3: CASSLSGTSGGAQVYEQYF
size: .; D: TRBD1; J: TRBJ1-6; V: TRBV4-3; DNA: TGCGCCAGCAGCCATAGAAGCGCGGGACAGGGCTATAATTCACCCCTCCACTTT; CDR3: CASSHRSAGQGYNSPLHF
size: .; D: .; J: TRBJ1-1; V: TRBV6-1; DNA: TGTGCCAGCAGAACAGCCATGAACACTGAAGCTTTCTTT; CDR3: CASRTAMNTEAFF
size: .; D: TRBD2; J: TRBJ2-7; V: TRBV18; DNA: TGTGCCAGCTCACCGGGACTAGCGGGAGGCGAGCAGTACTTC; CDR3: CASSPGLAGGEQYF
size: .; D: .; J: TRBJ1-4; V: TRBV4-2; DNA: TGTGCCAGCAGCCAAGAGGGGGAGGGGGTTTTCGAAAAACTGTTTTTT; CDR3: CASSQEGEGVFEKLFF
size: .; D: TRBD1; J: TRBJ1-4; V: TRBV7-9; DNA: TGTGCCAGCAGCTTACCCGGGACAGGACATGAAAAACTGTTTTTT; CDR3: CASSLPGTGHEKLFF
size: .; D: TRBD1; J: TRBJ1-1; V: TRBV29-1; DNA: TGCAGCGTTGAGCATGACAGGGCGGGGACTGAAGCTTTCTTT; CDR3: CSVEHDRAGTEAFF
size: .; D: .; J: TRBJ1-1; V: TRBV7-2; DNA: TGTGCCAGCAGCTTAAGACAGAACACTGAAGCTTTCTTT; CDR3: CASSLRQNTEAFF
size: .; D: TRBD1; J: TRBJ1-4; V: TRBV18; DNA: TGTGCCAGCTCACCGACAGGGTCAGGTGAAAAACTGTTTTTT; CDR3: CASSPTGSGEKLFF
size: .; D: .; J: TRBJ1-3; V: TRBV30; DNA: TGTGCCTGGAGTGCCGGGGGACCAAACACCATATATTTT; CDR3: CAWSAGGPNTIYF
size: .; D: .; J: TRBJ2-7; V: TRBV30; DNA: TGTGCCTTTGTAGGGGCTAACTCCTACGAGCAGTACTTC; CDR3: CAFVGANSYEQYF
size: .; D: TRBD2; J: TRBJ2-3; V: TRBV18; DNA: TGTGCCAGCTCACCACCCGGAATAGCGGGGGCCAACACAGATACGCAGTATTTT; CDR3: CASSPPGIAGANTDTQYF
size: .; D: TRBD2; J: TRBJ2-7; V: TRBV7-2; DNA: TGTGCCAGCAGCTCCAGGACTAGCGTAACCTACGAGCAGTACTTC; CDR3: CASSSRTSVTYEQYF
size: .; D: .; J: TRBJ1-2; V: TRBV9; DNA: TGTGCCAGCAGCGTTCTCAACTATGGCTACACCTTC; CDR3: CASSVLNYGYTF
size: once; D: TRBD2; J: TRBJ2-7; V: TRBV27; DNA: TGTGCCAGCAGTTTATCGACCCCGGGACTAGCGGGAGTCTCCTACGAGCAGTACTTC; CDR3: CASSLSTPGLAGVSYEQYF
size: .; D: TRBD1; J: TRBJ2-3; V: TRBV5-6; DNA: TGTGCCAGCAGCTTTAGGACAGGGGCCTACACAGATACGCAGTATTTT; CDR3: CASSFRTGAYTDTQYF
size: .; D: .; J: TRBJ1-2; V: TRBV7-2; DNA: TGTGCCAGCAGTTTAAACGGGGAGGGCTACACCTTC; CDR3: CASSLNGEGYTF
size: .; D: TRBD1; J: TRBJ2-7; V: TRBV7-2; DNA: TGTGCCAGCAGCCCCAACAGGGGGGTTAGCTCCTACGAGCAGTACTTC; CDR3: CASSPNRGVSSYEQYF
size: .; D: TRBD2; J: TRBJ2-7; V: TRBV13; DNA: TGTGCCAGCAGCTTACTGGCGGCTAGCGGGAGCCGGTACGAGCAGTACTTC; CDR3: CASSLLAASGSRYEQYF
size: .; D: .; J: TRBJ2-1; V: TRBV5-1; DNA: TGCGCCAGCAGCGTACCGCGGGACAGTTACAATGAGCAGTTCTTC; CDR3: CASSVPRDSYNEQFF
size: .; D: .; J: TRBJ1-2; V: TRBV2; DNA: TGTGCCAGTACAGGGCGAGCTAACTATGGCTACACCTTC; CDR3: CASTGRANYGYTF
size: few; D: .; J: TRBJ1-1; V: TRBV19; DNA: TGTGCCACCCAATCGGACGGAGGCACTGAAGCTTTCTTT; CDR3: CATQSDGGTEAFF
size: medium-sized; D: .; J: TRBJ2-1; V: TRBV7-2; DNA: TGTGCCAGCAGCTTGAGCTCCTACAATGAGCAGTTCTTC; CDR3: CASSLSSYNEQFF
size: .; D: TRBD1; J: TRBJ1-5; V: TRBV19; DNA: TGTGCCAGCCGTCAGGGACAGCGCAATCAGCCCCAGCATTTT; CDR3: CASRQGQRNQPQHF
size: .; D: .; J: TRBJ2-7; V: TRBV23-1; DNA: TGCGCCAGCAGTCAACAGGAAAGCTCCTACGAGCAGTACTTC; CDR3: CASSQQESSYEQYF
size: once; D: .; J: TRBJ2-1; V: TRBV10-3; DNA: TGTGCCATCAGTGGACAGGTCAACGAGCAGTTCTTC; CDR3: CAISGQVNEQFF
size: .; D: TRBD1; J: TRBJ1-4; V: TRBV6-5; DNA: TGTGCCAGCAGGAGGACAGGGGGGACTAATGAAAAACTGTTTTTT; CDR3: CASRRTGGTNEKLFF
size: .; D: .; J: TRBJ2-2; V: TRBV4-1; DNA: TGCGCCAGCAGCCAAGGTTTCAGGGTACAGTGGGGCACCGGGGAGCTGTTTTTT; CDR3: CASSQGFRVQWGTGELFF
size: .; D: .; J: TRBJ2-1; V: TRBV30; DNA: TGTGCCTGGGCACAGGGATCGTATGAGCAGTTCTTC; CDR3: CAWAQGSYEQFF
size: .; D: TRBD1; J: TRBJ1-4; V: TRBV18; DNA: TGTGCCAGCTCACTCAGGGGGCCCTACGAAAAACTGTTTTTT; CDR3: CASSLRGPYEKLFF
size: .; D: .; J: TRBJ2-7; V: TRBV11-2; DNA: TGTGCCAGCAGCCCGGAAGGAAGCGAGCAGTACTTC; CDR3: CASSPEGSEQYF